This T cell receptor (beta chain) comes out of a study of blood T cell repertoires in COVID-19. The wider study: The samples span acute and convalescent COVID-19 from the United States, Italy and Spain. PBMCs, B-cell-depleted T cells, or T cells provided the cDNA or gDNA that made up the material.

Germline V gene sequence: CDR1 SGHRS, CDR2 YFSETQ. The CDR3 runs 14 residues. V lost 3 bases, J lost 5 bases, and 2 bases stayed unmatched. In the authors' methods: Quantification of nucleated cells was approximated via reference gene primer amplification. The repertoire was sequenced with immunoSEQ multiplex PCR; TCRdb's copy has only in-frame clones and lacks some. V and J calls plus clone size are reproduced from that table; the DNA served to infer D and trimming. The sample comprises 150,000 or so clones, about four fifths of which are singletons, and 15% rests with the top ten. Sequenced input: peripheral blood. The origin of this receptor is a human donor with acute or convalescent COVID-19. The donor label of this sample is uncertain. This rearrangement joins TRBV5-1 to TRBJ1-1; 12 positions match TRBD1. The CDR3 reads CASSWDRGQTEAFF. CDR3 DNA: TGCGCCAGCAGCTGGGACAGGGGGCAGACTGAAGCTTTCTTT.